The present TCR beta chain was sequenced within a study of cytomegalovirus exposure and HLA in healthy donors. Broader study findings: Among TCR beta chains of equal frequency, HLA-associated ones were more clonally expanded in a later analysis.

This clone was seen only a few times. Antigen unknown. PCR amplification relied on 60 Vbeta primers (plus 13 Jbeta primers). Measured with immunoSEQ multiplex PCR; TCRdb has only the in-frame clones, and not every one. The sample lists about 140,000 clones, approximately 91% occurring once. The clonotype originates from a middle-aged woman in good health and CMV-seronegative. The source material was PBMCs.

CDR3 protein: CASSRSTSGPYEQYF. Here the CDR3 DNA reads TGCGCCAGCAGCCGGTCGACTAGCGGACCCTACGAGCAGTACTTC. The chain joins TRBV4-1 to TRBJ2-7; 9 nucleotides line up with TRBD2. Trimming removed 4 bases from V and 2 bases from J; junction bases left unmatched: 6. Germline V lookup: CDR1 MGHRA, CDR2 YSYEKL. The CDR3 runs 15 residues.